Below, 5 T cell receptor beta chains from the same sample are listed, as sequenced in a study of blood T cell repertoires in COVID-19. TCRdb's table, derived via immunoSEQ multiplex PCR, lists solely in-frame clones and lacks some. The repertoire holds 90,000 to 130,000 clones, with around three quarters as singletons. The sample comprised peripheral blood. These receptors all come from a woman aged 55-69 years with acute or convalescent COVID-19.

The sample holds a few counts of this clone. This chain links TRBV7-9 with TRBJ2-7; D is unresolved. CDR1 is SEHNR and CDR2 is FQNEAQ in the germline V gene (reference sequence). Between the trimmed V and J ends, which lost 5 bases and 5 bases, there was a span of 13 bases. The CDR3 is made up of 13 amino acids. The CDR3 DNA follows: TGTGCCAGCAGCCCCCCGCTCAGCGACGAGCAGTACTTC. This codes for CASSPPLSDEQYF.

The chain couples TRBV5-6 to TRBJ1-4; D may be TRBD1 (6 bases). V was pared by 0 bases and J by 6 bases, with 12 bases between. Germline V gene data show CDR1 as SGHDT and CDR2 as YYEEEE. The CDR3 is 15 amino acids. The CDR3 bases are TGTGCCAGCAGCTTGGCTGACAGGCGTGATGAAAAACTGTTTTTT. Translation: CASSLADRRDEKLFF.

DNA of the CDR3: TGTGCCAGCAGAACCGACGGGAATTCACCCCTCCACTTT. It specifies CASRTDGNSPLHF. The chain uses TRBV12-3 or TRBV12-4 and TRBJ1-6; no definite D call. Trimming pared 6 bases from V and 7 bases from J, leaving 10 bases between. The CDR3 has 13 amino acids.

The rearrangement joins TRBV5-1 to TRBJ1-2, with D unclear. The V and J ends lost 9 bases and 8 bases respectively, with 17 bases between them. The CDR3 spans 12 residues. Germline CDR1 SGHRS, CDR2 YFSETQ. The CDR3: CATSAEGRGYTF. The CDR3 bases are TGCGCCACATCGGCGGAGGGTAGGGGCTACACCTTC.

This clone was detected once. This rearrangement joins TRBV28 to TRBJ1-1, with 12 bases identical to TRBD1. This CDR3 spans 12 amino acids. Germline trimming cut 10 bases from V and 9 bases from J; bases unmatched to any gene: 6. Germline CDR1 is MDHEN and CDR2 is SYDVKM. The CDR3: CATGTGGWKAFF. The DNA for the CDR3 is TGTGCCACCGGGACAGGGGGCTGGAAAGCTTTCTTT. The full variable domain, completed using reference TRBV28 and TRBJ1-1, is DVKVTQSSRYLVKRTGEKVFLECVQDMDHENMFWYRQDPGLGLRLIYFSYDVKMKEKGDIPEGYSVSREKKERFSLILESASTNQTSMYLCATGTGGWKAFFGQGTRLTVV.